This T cell receptor (beta chain) stems from a study of blood T cell repertoires in COVID-19. Background on the study: Samples came from the United States, Italy and Spain, spanning acute and convalescent COVID-19. The cDNA or gDNA used as material had been derived from T cells, B-cell-depleted T cells, or PBMCs.

Germline V CDR1 and CDR2: SNHLY, FYNNEI. CDR3 length equals 14 residues. Trimming removed 3 bases from V and 0 bases from J, with 6 bases in between. Sequencing used immunoSEQ multiplex PCR; TCRdb keeps in-frame clones, though not all of them. The sample has approximately 300,000 clones, around 90% seen once. Researchers sorted participants into cohorts using their self-reported clinical history. Donors of Cohort 3 who recovered were those that had two negative PCRs, clearance, or symptom resolution. This clonotype was obtained from a man in his sixties who had recovered from COVID-19. V is TRBV2 and J is TRBJ1-5; unclear D gene. The specimen was PBMCs or T cells enriched from blood (not recorded which). The CDR3: CASSDRNSNQPQHF. CDR3 nucleotide sequence: TGTGCCAGCAGTGACAGGAATAGCAATCAGCCCCAGCATTTT.